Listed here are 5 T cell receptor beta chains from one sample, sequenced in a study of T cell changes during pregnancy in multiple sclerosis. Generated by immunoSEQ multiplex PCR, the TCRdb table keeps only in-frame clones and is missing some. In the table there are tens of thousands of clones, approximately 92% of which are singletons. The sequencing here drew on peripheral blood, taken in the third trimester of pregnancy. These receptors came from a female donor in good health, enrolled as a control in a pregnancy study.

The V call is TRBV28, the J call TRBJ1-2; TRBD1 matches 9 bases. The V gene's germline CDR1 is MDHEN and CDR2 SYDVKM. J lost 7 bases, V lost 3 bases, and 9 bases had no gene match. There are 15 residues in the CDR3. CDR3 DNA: TGTGCCAGCAGTTTGGGAAACAGGGGGCCGGGTGGCTACACCTTC. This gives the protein CASSLGNRGPGGYTF.

CDR3 DNA sequence: TGTGCCAGCAGTTCTCCGGGACAGGGCTACGAGCAGTACTTC. Amino acids: CASSSPGQGYEQYF. The chain carries TRBV28 and TRBJ2-7, with 9 positions matching TRBD1. Germline V gene lookup returns CDR1 MDHEN and CDR2 SYDVKM. CDR3 size: 14 residues. J lost 3 bases, V lost 4 bases, and 4 bases had no gene match.

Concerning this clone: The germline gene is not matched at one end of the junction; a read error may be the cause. For the CDR3, the DNA is TGTGCTAGCAGCGTGACAGTCGTGGGCCTCCACTCTGGGGCCAACGTCCTGACTTTC. It yields the protein CASSVTVVGLHSGANVLTF. The V and J genes are TRBV7-7 and TRBJ2-6; D is perhaps TRBD1 (5 bases). Germline V CDR1 and CDR2: SSHAT, FNYEAQ (reference sequence). The CDR3 totals 19 residues.

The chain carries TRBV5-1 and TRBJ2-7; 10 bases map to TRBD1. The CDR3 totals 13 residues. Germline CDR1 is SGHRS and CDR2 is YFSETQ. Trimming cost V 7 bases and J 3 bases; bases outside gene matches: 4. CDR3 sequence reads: CASSRDRGYEQYF. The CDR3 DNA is TGCGCCAGCTCCCGGGACAGGGGCTACGAGCAGTACTTC.

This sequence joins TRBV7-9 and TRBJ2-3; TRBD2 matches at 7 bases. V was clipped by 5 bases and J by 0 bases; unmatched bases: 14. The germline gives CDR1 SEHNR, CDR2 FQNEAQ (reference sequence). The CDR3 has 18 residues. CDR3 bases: TGTGCCAGCAGCCCCCGGGACTGGGGGGGGTTAAGCACAGATACGCAGTATTTT. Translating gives CASSPRDWGGLSTDTQYF.